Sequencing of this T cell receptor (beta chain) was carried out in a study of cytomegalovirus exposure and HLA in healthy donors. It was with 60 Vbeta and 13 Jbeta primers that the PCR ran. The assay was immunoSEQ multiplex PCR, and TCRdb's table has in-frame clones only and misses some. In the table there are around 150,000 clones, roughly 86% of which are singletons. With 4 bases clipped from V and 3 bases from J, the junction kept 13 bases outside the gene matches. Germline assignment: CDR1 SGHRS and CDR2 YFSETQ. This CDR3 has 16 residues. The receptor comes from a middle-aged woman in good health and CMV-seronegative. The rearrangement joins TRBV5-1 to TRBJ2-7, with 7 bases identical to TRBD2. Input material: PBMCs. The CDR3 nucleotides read TGCGCCAGCAGCGTCCGAAAGCGGGATGGAGTCTACGAGCAGTACTTC. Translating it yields CASSVRKRDGVYEQYF.